This is a list of T cell receptor beta chains from one sample in a study of blood T cell repertoires in COVID-19. TCRdb's copy holds only in-frame clones and misses some; the assay was immunoSEQ multiplex PCR. The sample shows fewer than 90,000 clones, about 78% of them seen only once. Specimen: peripheral blood. These TCRs come from a woman older than 75 with acute or convalescent COVID-19. The CDR3 runs from the conserved cysteine through the conserved F or W. The D gene is left open where the match is weak. Expanded clones are given a class, and other clones once, few, many or no size at all.

d_gene,j_gene,abundance,v_gene,CDR3aa,CDR3nt
.,TRBJ2-5,.,TRBV5-1,CASSLASQETQYF,TGCGCCAGCAGCTTGGCCAGCCAAGAGACCCAGTACTTC
.,TRBJ1-1,.,TRBV7-2,CASSFQGGNTEAFF,TGTGCCAGCAGCTTCCAAGGGGGGAACACTGAAGCTTTCTTT
.,TRBJ1-3,.,TRBV4-1,CASSPQEFGNTIYF,TGCGCCAGCAGCCCCCAGGAATTTGGAAACACCATATATTTT
TRBD1,TRBJ1-2,.,TRBV18,CASSPEGQGNYGYTF,TGTGCCAGCTCACCAGAGGGACAGGGGAACTATGGCTACACCTTC
.,TRBJ2-2,.,TRBV24-1,CATRGGDTGELFF,TGTGCCACCAGGGGGGGTGACACCGGGGAGCTGTTTTTT
TRBD1,TRBJ2-7,once,TRBV10-3,CAISEAGGDEQYF,TGTGCCATCAGTGAAGCAGGGGGTGATGAGCAGTACTTC
TRBD2,TRBJ2-1,.,TRBV11-2,CASSLVRWAGGPSEQFF,TGTGCCAGCAGCTTAGTGCGGTGGGCGGGGGGGCCCAGTGAGCAGTTCTTC
.,TRBJ1-1,.,TRBV27,CASSYTMNTEAFF,TGTGCCAGCAGTTACACAATGAACACTGAAGCTTTCTTT
.,TRBJ2-7,.,TRBV18,CASSPGRPEQYF,TGTGCCAGCTCACCAGGCAGGCCCGAGCAGTACTTC
TRBD1,TRBJ2-6,few,TRBV6-2/TRBV6-3,CASSFTGVRSGANVLTF,TGTGCCAGCAGTTTTACAGGGGTGCGCTCTGGGGCCAACGTCCTGACTTTC
.,TRBJ1-1,.,TRBV5-6,CASSFGGTEAFF,TGTGCCAGCAGCTTCGGCGGAACTGAAGCTTTCTTT
.,TRBJ1-2,few,TRBV7-2,CASSRTGGGNYGYTF,TGTGCCAGCAGCCGTACGGGGGGGGGAAACTATGGCTACACCTTC
TRBD1,TRBJ1-2,few,TRBV5-4,CASSRTGGFNYGYTF,TGTGCCAGCAGCAGAACAGGGGGGTTTAACTATGGCTACACCTTC
TRBD1,TRBJ1-4,.,TRBV19,CASRYRDRDEKLFF,TGTGCCAGTAGGTACCGGGACAGGGATGAAAAACTGTTTTTT
.,TRBJ1-6,.,TRBV6-5,CASSNSLIPNSPLHF,TGTGCCAGCAGTAACAGTCTCATCCCGAATTCACCCCTCCACTTT
TRBD2,TRBJ2-3,.,TRBV7-2,CASSSTDTSGALF,TGTGCCAGCAGCTCCACCGACACCAGCGGGGCGCTCTTT
.,TRBJ1-1,.,TRBV11-2,CASSSRGWGNTEAFF,TGTGCCAGCAGCTCCAGGGGTTGGGGAAACACTGAAGCTTTCTTT
TRBD2,TRBJ2-6,once,TRBV5-1,CASSVQSGADVLTF,TGCGCCAGCAGCGTCCAAAGCGGGGCGGACGTCCTGACTTTC
.,TRBJ1-3,few,TRBV7-9,CASSFWTVLSGNTIYF,TGTGCCAGCAGCTTTTGGACAGTCCTCTCTGGAAACACCATATATTTT
.,TRBJ1-1,.,TRBV7-2,CASSLLGQGNTEAFF,TGTGCCAGCAGCTTATTGGGTCAGGGGAACACTGAAGCTTTCTTT
.,TRBJ1-3,.,TRBV5-5,CASSLDPGSGGNTIYF,TGTGCCAGCAGCTTGGACCCCGGGAGTGGTGGAAACACCATATATTTT
TRBD1,TRBJ1-5,few,TRBV6-4,CASRGGQGRSALNQPQHF,TGTGCCAGCAGGGGGGGACAGGGCCGATCGGCCTTAAATCAGCCCCAGCATTTT
.,TRBJ1-5,.,TRBV10-3,CAISVNREGQPQHF,TGTGCCATCAGTGTAAACAGGGAGGGTCAGCCCCAGCATTTT
.,TRBJ1-2,.,TRBV28,CASNLQGHGYTF,TGTGCCAGCAACCTCCAGGGGCATGGCTACACCTTC
TRBD1,TRBJ1-2,.,TRBV19,CASSTIRQGNLAGYTF,TGTGCCAGTAGCACGATAAGACAGGGGAACCTTGCGGGCTACACCTTC
.,TRBJ2-3,.,TRBV5-1,CASSVGQSTDTQYF,TGCGCCAGCAGCGTTGGACAGTCCACAGATACGCAGTATTTT
TRBD2,TRBJ2-5,.,TRBV12-3/TRBV12-4,CASSLSGGETQYF,TGTGCCAGCAGTCTCAGCGGGGGAGAGACCCAGTACTTC
TRBD1,TRBJ1-1,few,TRBV30,CAWDRTGGRTEAFF,TGTGCCTGGGATCGTACAGGGGGCAGGACTGAAGCTTTCTTT
.,TRBJ1-2,.,TRBV20-1,CSARTDYGYTF,TGCAGTGCCCGGACAGACTATGGCTACACCTTC
.,TRBJ1-2,.,TRBV5-5,CASSPQGSSYGYTF,TGTGCCAGCAGCCCCCAGGGCAGCTCCTATGGCTACACCTTC
TRBD2,TRBJ2-1,few,TRBV5-1,CASSLTSGGSYNEQFF,TGCGCCAGCAGCTTAACTAGCGGAGGATCCTACAATGAGCAGTTCTTC
.,TRBJ1-2,.,TRBV9,CASSVAVLNYGYTF,TGTGCCAGCAGCGTAGCAGTCCTTAACTATGGCTACACCTTC
.,TRBJ1-5,many,TRBV2,CASEPGGGGQPQHF,TGTGCCAGCGAACCGGGCGGGGGGGGTCAGCCCCAGCATTTT
TRBD2,TRBJ2-5,.,TRBV7-2,CASSLESGGPYQETQYF,TGTGCCAGCAGCTTAGAAAGCGGGGGCCCGTACCAAGAGACCCAGTACTTC
.,TRBJ1-5,once,TRBV2,CASSEPQGNQPQHF,TGTGCCAGCAGTGAACCTCAGGGGAATCAGCCCCAGCATTTT
TRBD2,TRBJ2-3,.,TRBV5-6,CASSLVLAGGGSTDTQYF,TGTGCCAGCAGCTTGGTCCTAGCGGGGGGCGGGAGCACAGATACGCAGTATTTT
TRBD1,TRBJ1-1,.,TRBV5-1,CASSSEGQGTEAFF,TGCGCCAGCAGCTCCGAGGGACAGGGGACTGAAGCTTTCTTT
.,TRBJ2-1,.,TRBV5-6,CASSLFLGLDSYNEQFF,TGTGCCAGCAGCCTGTTTCTGGGCTTGGACTCCTACAATGAGCAGTTCTTC
.,TRBJ2-3,.,TRBV9,CASSPGLDTQYF,TGTGCCAGCAGCCCTGGGCTAGATACGCAGTATTTT
TRBD1,TRBJ1-6,.,TRBV3-1/TRBV3-2,CASSQAWQGASSPLHF,TGTGCCAGCAGCCAAGCCTGGCAGGGGGCCAGCTCACCCCTCCACTTT
.,TRBJ2-5,few,TRBV30,CAWSVQGLQETQYF,TGTGCCTGGAGTGTACAGGGTCTCCAAGAGACCCAGTACTTC
TRBD2,TRBJ2-3,.,TRBV7-2,CASGTSGASSTDTQYF,TGTGCCAGCGGGACTAGCGGGGCCTCTAGCACAGATACGCAGTATTTT
.,TRBJ1-2,few,TRBV5-4,CASSSWATLQGYTF,TGTGCCAGCAGCTCCTGGGCCACCCTCCAGGGCTACACCTTC
TRBD1,TRBJ1-2,.,TRBV5-4,CASSLLGTGVTYGYTF,TGTGCCAGCAGCTTACTAGGGACAGGGGTGACCTATGGCTACACCTTC